This TCR beta chain was recorded in a study of beta chain features in type 1 diabetes. Study results and limitations: Fewer insertions but more deletions were seen at VDJ junctions in type 1 diabetes patients. When Type 1 diabetes patients were examined, their TCRB CDR3s proved moderately but significantly shorter in all four CD4+ subsets. Researchers cautioned that cDNA sequencing could over-represent cells with high TCR expression.

Sampling consisted of one heparinised blood draw per donor, averaging around 100 mL. About this clone itself: Its antigen is not known.

Expressed TCRB transcripts were sequenced because the isolated RNA had all been reverse transcribed beforehand. An average of approximately 4 million reads was obtained for naive, central memory and regulatory T cell samples. Sequenced by immunoSEQ multiplex PCR; TCRdb stores in-frame clones only, minus some. This table has some 120,000 clones, approximately 15% appearing once. CDR1 is SGHTA, CDR2 FQGNSA, per germline. This CDR3 is 17 amino acids long. V shed 1 base and J 6 bases; nucleotides not matched to a gene: 12. Material: central memory CD4+ T cells from blood. This clonotype was sampled from a man aged 18 to 30 with type 1 diabetes. The rearrangement uses TRBV7-2 and TRBJ2-1; 7 bases fit TRBD1. The CDR3 DNA reads as TGTGCCAGCAGCTTAGTAGGGGGCCGGAATACTCCCAATGAGCAGTTCTTC. Its translation: CASSLVGGRNTPNEQFF.